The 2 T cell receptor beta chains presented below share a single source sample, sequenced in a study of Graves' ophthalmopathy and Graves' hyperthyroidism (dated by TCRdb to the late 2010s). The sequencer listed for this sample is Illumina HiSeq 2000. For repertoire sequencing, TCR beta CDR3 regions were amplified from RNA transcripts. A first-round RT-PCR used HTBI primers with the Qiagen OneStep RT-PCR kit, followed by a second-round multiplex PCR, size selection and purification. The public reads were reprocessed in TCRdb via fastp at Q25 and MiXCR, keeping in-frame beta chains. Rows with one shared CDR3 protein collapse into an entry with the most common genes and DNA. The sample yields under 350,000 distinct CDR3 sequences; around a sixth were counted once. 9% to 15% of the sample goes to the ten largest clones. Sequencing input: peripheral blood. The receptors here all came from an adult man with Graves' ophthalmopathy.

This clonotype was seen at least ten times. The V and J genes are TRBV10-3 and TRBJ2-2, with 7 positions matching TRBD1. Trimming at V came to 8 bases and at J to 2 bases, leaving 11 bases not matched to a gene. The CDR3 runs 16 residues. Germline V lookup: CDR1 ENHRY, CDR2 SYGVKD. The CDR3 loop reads CAIYAGGESNTGELFF. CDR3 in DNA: TGTGCCATCTACGCAGGGGGAGAATCCAACACCGGGGAGCTGTTTTTT.

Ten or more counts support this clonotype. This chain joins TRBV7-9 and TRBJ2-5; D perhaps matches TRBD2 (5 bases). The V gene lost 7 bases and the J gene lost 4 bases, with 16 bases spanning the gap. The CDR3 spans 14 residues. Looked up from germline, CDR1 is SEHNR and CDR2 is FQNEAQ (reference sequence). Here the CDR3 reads CASTRGRWGETQYF. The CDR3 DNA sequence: TGTGCCAGCACCCGAGGGCGTTGGGGAGAGACCCAGTACTTC. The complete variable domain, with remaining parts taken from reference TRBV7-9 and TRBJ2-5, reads DTGVSQNPRHKITKRGQNVTFRCDPISEHNRLYWYRQTLGQGPEFLTYFQNEAQLEKSRLLSDRFSAERPKGSFSTLEIQRTEQGDSAMYLCASTRGRWGETQYFGPGTRLLVL.